The 19 T cell receptor beta chains given below trace back to one sample, sequenced in a study of blood T cell repertoires in COVID-19. The data were produced by immunoSEQ multiplex PCR, yet TCRdb's version contains in-frame clones alone and is incomplete. The sample contains roughly 120,000 clones, 75% to 90% of which appear only once. The sequencing input was peripheral blood. The receptor set was obtained from a woman between 45 and 60 years old with acute or convalescent COVID-19.

V gene TRBV3-1 (or the pseudogene TRBV3-2) combines with J gene TRBJ2-3; unclear D gene. The CDR3 consists of 15 residues. V was pared by 4 bases and J by 3 bases, with 14 bases between. Germline CDR1 is LGHDT and CDR2 is YNNKEL (reference sequence). The CDR3, as DNA: TGTGCCAGCAGCCCGCGTAGCCCCCGTACAGATACGCAGTATTTT. This codes for CASSPRSPRTDTQYF.

CDR3 bases: TGTGCCAGCAGTTACCGAGGGGGAAACACCATATATTTT. It translates to CASSYRGGNTIYF. The chain recombines TRBV6-5 with TRBJ1-3; D is unclear. The V end lost 2 bases, the J end lost 4 bases, and 6 bases lay between the germline ends. Germline CDR1 reads MNHEY; CDR2 reads SVGAGI. The CDR3 consists of 13 residues.

This sequence joins TRBV9 and TRBJ2-5; D gene unclear. The CDR3 runs to 11 residues. V dropped 4 bases and J dropped 5 bases, with 6 bases sitting between them. Germline loops: CDR1 SGDLS, CDR2 YYNGEE. CDR3: CASSSGETQYF. In DNA, the CDR3 is TGTGCCAGCAGCTCCGGGGAGACCCAGTACTTC.

This clone has a single count. The chain links TRBV7-2 to TRBJ1-1, with D maybe TRBD1 (5 bases). The ends were cut back, 1 base at V and 10 bases at J, with 10 bases in the middle. The germline CDR1 and CDR2 sequences are SGHTA and FQGNSA. The CDR3 totals 12 residues. CDR3 loop: CASSLERGPAFF. The CDR3, as DNA: TGTGCCAGCAGCTTAGAAAGGGGTCCAGCTTTCTTT.

The V and J genes are TRBV3-1 (or the pseudogene TRBV3-2) and TRBJ1-2; D uncertain. V lost 0 bases and J 3 bases, leaving 11 bases between the germline ends. CDR3 length equals 15 residues. The germline V gene encodes CDR1 LGHDT and CDR2 YNNKEL (reference sequence). The CDR3 DNA reads TGTGCCAGCAGCCAAGAGGAGGGTAGGGACTATGGCTACACCTTC. Residues: CASSQEEGRDYGYTF.

This clone was seen just once. The J gene is TRBJ1-5, the V gene TRBV30; no clear D. V gave up 5 bases and J gave up 6 bases, with 17 bases separating them. There are 14 residues in the CDR3. Germline loops: CDR1 GTSNPN, CDR2 SVGIG (reference sequence). CDR3 DNA sequence: TGTGCCTGGGGGTTGGACTCGGAGGGTCAGCCCCAGCATTTT. Protein: CAWGLDSEGQPQHF.

This chain uses TRBV6-2 or TRBV6-3 with TRBJ2-3; the D gene is possibly TRBD2 (6 bases). CDR1 is MNHEY, CDR2 SVGEGT, per germline. The CDR3 spans 14 residues. Trimming removed 5 bases at V and 2 bases at J, with 11 bases between. CDR3 nucleotide sequence: TGTGCCAGCAGTGGAGGGCTGATCACAGATACGCAGTATTTT. Residues: CASSGGLITDTQYF.

The genes are TRBV24-1 and TRBJ1-2, with D possibly matching TRBD1 (6 bases). The CDR3 is made up of 15 amino acids. V was pared by 3 bases and J by 8 bases, with 18 bases between. Germline CDR1 and CDR2: KGHDR and SFDVKD. The CDR3 sequence: CATSDGGGAGRGYTF. CDR3 in DNA: TGTGCCACCAGTGATGGAGGGGGGGCAGGGAGAGGCTACACCTTC.

V and J are TRBV21-1 and TRBJ2-2; the tabulated D call, TRBD1, remains unverified against the DNA. TRBV21-1 is listed as a pseudogene. CDR3 length: 15 residues. CDR3 DNA: TGTGCCAGCATCCCACAGGGGAAGAACACCGGGGAGCTGTTTTTT. It is translated as CASIPQGKNTGELFF.

The chain combines TRBV19 with TRBJ1-5, with 9 bases lining up with TRBD1. CDR1 is LNHDA and CDR2 is SQIVND in the germline V gene (reference sequence). V shed 5 bases and J 3 bases; nucleotides not matched to a gene: 11. The CDR3 is 17 amino acids. DNA for the CDR3: TGTGCCAGTAGTCCTCGGGGACAGGGTTCGCTCAATCAGCCCCAGCATTTT. Its protein is CASSPRGQGSLNQPQHF.

This chain connects TRBV7-9 to TRBJ2-1, with a tentative D call TRBD2 (6 bases). Germline assignment: CDR1 SEHNR and CDR2 FQNEAQ (reference sequence). The CDR3 is 12 amino acids. V was trimmed by 8 bases and J by 8 bases, leaving 13 bases between them. Here the CDR3 DNA reads TGTGCCAGCGGTCGCGGGATGGATGAGCAGTTCTTC. This translates into CASGRGMDEQFF.

The chain carries TRBV10-3 and TRBJ2-7; D unresolved. This CDR3 region has 12 residues. Germline V lookup: CDR1 ENHRY, CDR2 SYGVKD. V was shortened by 2 bases and J by 2 bases, with 4 bases between the two germline ends. The CDR3 DNA follows: TGTGCCATCAGTGAGACAGCCTACGAGCAGTACTTC. It is translated as CAISETAYEQYF.

This chain uses TRBV30 with TRBJ2-1; D call uncertain. Germline V lookup: CDR1 GTSNPN, CDR2 SVGIG (reference sequence). This CDR3 region has 18 residues. Trimming pared 0 bases from V and 0 bases from J, leaving 18 bases between. Written as DNA, the CDR3 is TGTGCCTGGAGTGTACCTACCAAACTGAAGAGCTCCTACAATGAGCAGTTCTTC. Its translation is CAWSVPTKLKSSYNEQFF.

The V and J genes are TRBV7-9 and TRBJ2-5; 7 positions agree with TRBD1. The CDR3 runs to 14 residues. Germline lookup yields CDR1 SEHNR and CDR2 FQNEAQ (reference sequence). The V segment lost 2 bases and the J segment 5 bases; nucleotides outside the gene matches: 5. In DNA, the CDR3 is TGTGCCAGCAGCTTACGACAGGGATTGGAGACCCAGTACTTC. Amino acid sequence: CASSLRQGLETQYF.

V usage is TRBV7-9 and J usage is TRBJ1-2; D might be TRBD1 (6 bases). This CDR3 has 15 amino acids. The V end was cut by 1 base, the J end by 4 bases, with 13 bases between. Germline V gene data show CDR1 as SEHNR and CDR2 as FQNEAQ (reference sequence). The CDR3 region has the DNA TGTGCCAGCAGCTTAGAAGGTGGACAGAGCTATGGCTACACCTTC. It encodes CASSLEGGQSYGYTF.

The count of this clone is one. V usage is TRBV11-2 and J usage is TRBJ2-7; D is unclear. Trimming removed 1 base at V and 2 bases at J, with 9 bases between. Per germline, CDR1 SGHAT and CDR2 FQNNGV. The CDR3 has 14 amino acids. As DNA, the CDR3 is TGTGCCAGCAGCTTAGGGAACGCGGCCTACGAGCAGTACTTC. Translating it yields CASSLGNAAYEQYF.

CDR3: CASSRNTGTGNTEAFF. The CDR3 DNA sequence: TGTGCCAGCAGCCGCAATACCGGGACAGGGAACACTGAAGCTTTCTTT. The J gene is TRBJ1-1, the V gene TRBV4-2, with TRBD1 matching over 8 bases. V shed 4 bases and J 1 base; nucleotides not matched to a gene: 8. CDR1 is LGHNA, CDR2 YNFKEQ, per germline. The CDR3 extends over 16 amino acids.

The V gene is TRBV27, the J gene TRBJ2-1, with D perhaps TRBD2 (6 bases). V lost 5 bases, J lost 4 bases, and 9 bases lay in between. The CDR3 has 13 amino acids. Germline CDR1 and CDR2: MNHEY and SMNVEV (reference sequence). The DNA for the CDR3 is TGTGCCAGCAGTGCGGGGTCTTACAATGAGCAGTTCTTC. This encodes CASSAGSYNEQFF.

This chain links TRBV3-1 (or the pseudogene TRBV3-2) with TRBJ2-1, with 11 bases fitting TRBD2. The trim removed 4 bases at V and 5 bases at J, leaving 4 bases unmatched. The length of the CDR3 is 15 residues. CDR1 and CDR2 (germline): LGHDT, YNNKEL (reference sequence). CDR3 amino acids: CASSPQGLADNEQFF. CDR3 coding DNA: TGTGCCAGCAGCCCGCAGGGACTAGCGGACAATGAGCAGTTCTTC.